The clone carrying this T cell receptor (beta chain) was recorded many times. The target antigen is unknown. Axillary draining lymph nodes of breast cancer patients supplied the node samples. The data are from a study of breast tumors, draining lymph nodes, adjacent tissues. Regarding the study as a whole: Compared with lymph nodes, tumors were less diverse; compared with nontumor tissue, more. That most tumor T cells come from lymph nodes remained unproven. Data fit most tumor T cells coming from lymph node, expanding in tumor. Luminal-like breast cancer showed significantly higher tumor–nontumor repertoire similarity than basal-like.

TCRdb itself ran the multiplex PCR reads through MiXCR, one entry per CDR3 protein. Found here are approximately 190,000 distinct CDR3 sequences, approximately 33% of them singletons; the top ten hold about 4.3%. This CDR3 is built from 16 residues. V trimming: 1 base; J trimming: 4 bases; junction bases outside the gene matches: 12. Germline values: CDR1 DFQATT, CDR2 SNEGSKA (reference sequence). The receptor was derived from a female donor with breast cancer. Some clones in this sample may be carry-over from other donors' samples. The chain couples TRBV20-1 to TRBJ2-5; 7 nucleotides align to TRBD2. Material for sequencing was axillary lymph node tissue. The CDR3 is CSARGDYERGRETQYF. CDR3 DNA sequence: TGCAGTGCTAGAGGGGACTATGAGAGGGGCCGAGAGACCCAGTACTTC.